This is a list of T cell receptor beta chains from one sample in a study of breast tumors, draining lymph nodes, adjacent tissues. TCRdb re-analysed the multiplex PCR reads in MiXCR, keeping a single row per CDR3 protein. The table lists tens of thousands of distinct CDR3 sequences, approximately 28% of them singletons. Sequencing was carried out using axillary lymph node tissue. The receptors were gathered from a female donor with breast cancer. Some clones in this sample may be carry-over from other donors' samples. Each CDR3 is given with its conserved first and last residue. The order of the fields is clone size, D gene, J gene, CDR3 length, V gene, CDR3 DNA, CDR3 protein. The D gene is left open where the match is weak. A row's size may be missing; if present it is once, few, many or a size class.

abundance: many; d_gene: TRBD1; j_gene: TRBJ2-7; len: 14; v_gene: TRBV6-5; CDR3nt: TGTGCCAGCAGTAGGAACAGGGGGGCCTACGAGCAGTACTTC; CDR3aa: CASSRNRGAYEQYF
abundance: -; d_gene: -; j_gene: TRBJ1-6; len: 16; v_gene: TRBV4-1; CDR3nt: TGCGCCAGCAGCCAAGTCAGTGGAAACAATCATTCACCCCTCCACTTT; CDR3aa: CASSQVSGNNHSPLHF
abundance: few; d_gene: -; j_gene: TRBJ1-1; len: 11; v_gene: TRBV5-8; CDR3nt: TGTGCCAGCAGCCCCGGCGCTGAAGCTTTCTTT; CDR3aa: CASSPGAEAFF
abundance: -; d_gene: -; j_gene: TRBJ2-3; len: 16; v_gene: TRBV7-9; CDR3nt: TGTGCCAGCAGCCCTGACTTCGGGGAGGCCTACAATGAGCAGTATTTT; CDR3aa: CASSPDFGEAYNEQYF
abundance: -; d_gene: -; j_gene: TRBJ2-6; len: 16; v_gene: TRBV6-5; CDR3nt: TGTGCCAGCAGGAAGACATCCCCCTCTGGGGCCAACGTCCTGACTTTC; CDR3aa: CASRKTSPSGANVLTF
abundance: -; d_gene: -; j_gene: TRBJ2-1; len: 12; v_gene: TRBV15; CDR3nt: TGTGCCACCCGGGGGCGGTACAATGAGCAGTTCTTC; CDR3aa: CATRGRYNEQFF
abundance: many; d_gene: -; j_gene: TRBJ1-5; len: 17; v_gene: TRBV20-1; CDR3nt: TGCAGTGCTAGTGGGGGGCCGGCGGTTTCTAGCAATCAGCCCCAGCATTTT; CDR3aa: CSASGGPAVSSNQPQHF
abundance: many; d_gene: TRBD2; j_gene: TRBJ2-7; len: 15; v_gene: TRBV19; CDR3nt: TGTGCCAGTAGTACCAGAGGTCTAGCGGGGTACGAGCAGTACTTC; CDR3aa: CASSTRGLAGYEQYF
abundance: many; d_gene: -; j_gene: TRBJ2-1; len: 13; v_gene: TRBV19; CDR3nt: TGTGCCAGTAGTATTGGGGAATACAATGAGCAGTTCTTC; CDR3aa: CASSIGEYNEQFF
abundance: -; d_gene: -; j_gene: TRBJ1-1; len: 14; v_gene: TRBV12-3/TRBV12-4; CDR3nt: TGTGCCGGCAGTCCACTCAGGGGGAACACTGAAGCTTTCTTT; CDR3aa: CAGSPLRGNTEAFF
abundance: many; d_gene: -; j_gene: TRBJ2-7; len: 14; v_gene: TRBV11-2; CDR3nt: TGTGCCAGCAGTCTCGGGCGCCACTCCTACGAGCAGTACTTC; CDR3aa: CASSLGRHSYEQYF
abundance: many; d_gene: -; j_gene: TRBJ2-2; len: 16; v_gene: TRBV12-3/TRBV12-4; CDR3nt: TGTGCCAGCAGTCCGGTTAGAACAGGGACCACCGGGGAGCTGTTTTTT; CDR3aa: CASSPVRTGTTGELFF
abundance: many; d_gene: -; j_gene: TRBJ2-3; len: 13; v_gene: TRBV28; CDR3nt: TGTGCCAGCAGCTTAGTGGGCACAGATACGCAGTATTTT; CDR3aa: CASSLVGTDTQYF
abundance: many; d_gene: TRBD2; j_gene: TRBJ2-1; len: 15; v_gene: TRBV6-5; CDR3nt: TGTGCCAGCAGTTTCCGACTAGCGGGAGTGGGTGAGCAGTTCTTC; CDR3aa: CASSFRLAGVGEQFF
abundance: many; d_gene: -; j_gene: TRBJ1-5; len: 14; v_gene: TRBV12-3/TRBV12-4; CDR3nt: TGTGCCAGCAGTTTGGACTGGCGGAATCAGCCCCAGCATTTT; CDR3aa: CASSLDWRNQPQHF
abundance: -; d_gene: -; j_gene: TRBJ1-2; len: 15; v_gene: TRBV29-1; CDR3nt: TGCAGCGTATCAAACCCCGGTGCAGGAGACTATGGCTACACCTTC; CDR3aa: CSVSNPGAGDYGYTF
abundance: many; d_gene: TRBD1; j_gene: TRBJ1-2; len: 16; v_gene: TRBV14; CDR3nt: TGTGCCAGCAGCCAAGATAGGGACAGGGCTAACTATGGCTACACCTTC; CDR3aa: CASSQDRDRANYGYTF
abundance: many; d_gene: -; j_gene: TRBJ1-5; len: 15; v_gene: TRBV10-1; CDR3nt: TGCGCCAGCAGTTTTAACCGGGGGGGGTGTCAGCCCCAGCATTTT; CDR3aa: CASSFNRGGCQPQHF
abundance: many; d_gene: -; j_gene: TRBJ2-5; len: 17; v_gene: TRBV6-6; CDR3nt: TGTGCCAGCAGTTACGCTCTGCCAGGGCAGGGACAAGAGACCCAGTACTTC; CDR3aa: CASSYALPGQGQETQYF
abundance: many; d_gene: TRBD2; j_gene: TRBJ2-3; len: 18; v_gene: TRBV4-2; CDR3nt: TGTGCCAGCAGCCTTGGACTAGCGGGAACAGGTAGCACAGATACGCAGTATTTT; CDR3aa: CASSLGLAGTGSTDTQYF
abundance: many; d_gene: -; j_gene: TRBJ2-2; len: 14; v_gene: TRBV6-2/TRBV6-3; CDR3nt: TGTGCCAGCAGTTACGGCAGAGCCACCGGGGAGCTGTTTTTT; CDR3aa: CASSYGRATGELFF
abundance: -; d_gene: -; j_gene: TRBJ1-1; len: 15; v_gene: TRBV5-6; CDR3nt: TGTGCCAGCAGCTTGGTTCTCAGCGCGAACACTGAAGCTTTCTTT; CDR3aa: CASSLVLSANTEAFF
abundance: many; d_gene: -; j_gene: TRBJ2-1; len: 12; v_gene: TRBV7-9; CDR3nt: TGTGCCAGCAGCTATGGGGTGGATGAGCAGTTCTTC; CDR3aa: CASSYGVDEQFF
abundance: many; d_gene: TRBD2; j_gene: TRBJ2-1; len: 16; v_gene: TRBV20-1; CDR3nt: TGCAGTGCTGGTATAAGGCGGACTAGCAAGGACAATGAGCAGTTCTTC; CDR3aa: CSAGIRRTSKDNEQFF
abundance: many; d_gene: -; j_gene: TRBJ2-7; len: 13; v_gene: TRBV20-1; CDR3nt: TGCAGTGCTGAATTAAGTGGGACCTACGAGCAGTACTTC; CDR3aa: CSAELSGTYEQYF
abundance: many; d_gene: TRBD2; j_gene: TRBJ2-1; len: 13; v_gene: TRBV7-3; CDR3nt: TGTGCCAGCAGCCCCTGGACTAGCCCTGAGCAGTTCTTC; CDR3aa: CASSPWTSPEQFF
abundance: many; d_gene: -; j_gene: TRBJ2-5; len: 12; v_gene: TRBV18; CDR3nt: TGTGCCAGCTCACCCGAGAGGGAGACCCAGTACTTC; CDR3aa: CASSPERETQYF
abundance: many; d_gene: -; j_gene: TRBJ1-2; len: 13; v_gene: TRBV30; CDR3nt: TGTGCCTGGAGGACTGGGGGCGAGGCTGGCTACACCTTC; CDR3aa: CAWRTGGEAGYTF
abundance: -; d_gene: -; j_gene: TRBJ2-7; len: 13; v_gene: TRBV2; CDR3nt: TGTGCCAGCAGTGAAGTCCTCGGCTACGAGCAGTACTTC; CDR3aa: CASSEVLGYEQYF
abundance: once; d_gene: -; j_gene: TRBJ1-2; len: 12; v_gene: TRBV5-4; CDR3nt: TGTGCCAGCAGCTTGTACCGAGATGGCTACGCCTTC; CDR3aa: CASSLYRDGYAF
abundance: many; d_gene: TRBD1; j_gene: TRBJ2-2; len: 17; v_gene: TRBV5-1; CDR3nt: TGCGCCAGCAGCTCCCAAGCCGGGACAGGAGGTACCGGGGAGCTGTTTTTT; CDR3aa: CASSSQAGTGGTGELFF
abundance: many; d_gene: -; j_gene: TRBJ2-6; len: 16; v_gene: TRBV9; CDR3nt: TGTGCCAGCAGCAGCAGGGATTTTGGAGGGGCCAACGTCCTGACTTTC; CDR3aa: CASSSRDFGGANVLTF
abundance: few; d_gene: -; j_gene: TRBJ1-1; len: 15; v_gene: TRBV7-8; CDR3nt: TGTGCCAGCAGCACAATCAGGGAGGTGAACACTGAAGCTTTCTTT; CDR3aa: CASSTIREVNTEAFF
abundance: -; d_gene: -; j_gene: TRBJ1-3; len: 15; v_gene: TRBV7-2; CDR3nt: TGTGCCAGCAGCTTTAGGTCAGGGTCTAGTGACACCATATATTTT; CDR3aa: CASSFRSGSSDTIYF
abundance: -; d_gene: TRBD2; j_gene: TRBJ2-7; len: 17; v_gene: TRBV20-1; CDR3nt: TGCAGTGCTACCCCCCGACTAGCGGGAGGGCCAGATTACGAGCAGTACTTC; CDR3aa: CSATPRLAGGPDYEQYF
abundance: -; d_gene: TRBD2; j_gene: TRBJ2-7; len: 18; v_gene: TRBV9; CDR3nt: TGTGCCAGCAGCGTAGGGACTAGCGGGAGGATTTGGGACTACGAGCAGTACTTC; CDR3aa: CASSVGTSGRIWDYEQYF